This TCR beta chain was documented in a study of blood T cell repertoires in COVID-19. Study-level background: Samples came from the United States, Italy and Spain, spanning acute and convalescent COVID-19. Sample material is recorded as cDNA or gDNA derived from T cells, B-cell-depleted T cells, or PBMCs.

Between the trimmed V and J ends, which lost 3 bases and 4 bases, there was a span of 15 bases. CDR3 length equals 15 residues. Germline V gene sequence: CDR1 MNHEY, CDR2 SVGAGI. Authors' methods: For nucleated cells, counts were estimated from reference gene primer amplification. Only in-frame clones appear in the TCRdb table, and some are missing; sequencing was by immunoSEQ multiplex PCR. That table gives V, J and clone size, and the DNA gave D and trimming. The data show fewer than 90,000 clones, roughly 80% seen once. The J gene is TRBJ1-2, the V gene TRBV6-5, with D maybe TRBD1 (5 bases). The receptor's source is a human donor in a cohort sampled during active COVID-19. Sequencing used peripheral blood. CDR3: CASSYLGGRAYGYTF. The CDR3 bases are TGTGCCAGCAGTTATCTTGGGGGGAGGGCCTATGGCTACACCTTC.